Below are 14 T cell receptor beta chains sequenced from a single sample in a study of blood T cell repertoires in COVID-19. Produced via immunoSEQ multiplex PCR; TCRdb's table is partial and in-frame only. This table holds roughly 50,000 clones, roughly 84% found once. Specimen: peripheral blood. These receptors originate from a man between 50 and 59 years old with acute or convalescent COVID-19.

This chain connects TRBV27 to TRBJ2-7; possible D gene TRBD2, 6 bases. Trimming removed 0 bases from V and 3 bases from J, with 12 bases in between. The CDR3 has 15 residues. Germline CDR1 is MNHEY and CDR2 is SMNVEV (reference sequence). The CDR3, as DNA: TGTGCCAGCAGTTTATCGTGGACGGACTACTACGAGCAGTACTTC. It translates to CASSLSWTDYYEQYF.

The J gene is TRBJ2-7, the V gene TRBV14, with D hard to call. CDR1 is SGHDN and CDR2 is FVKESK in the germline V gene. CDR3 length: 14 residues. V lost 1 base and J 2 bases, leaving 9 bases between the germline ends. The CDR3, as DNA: TGTGCCAGCAGCCAAGGAGAAAAGCCCTACGAGCAGTACTTC. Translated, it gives CASSQGEKPYEQYF.

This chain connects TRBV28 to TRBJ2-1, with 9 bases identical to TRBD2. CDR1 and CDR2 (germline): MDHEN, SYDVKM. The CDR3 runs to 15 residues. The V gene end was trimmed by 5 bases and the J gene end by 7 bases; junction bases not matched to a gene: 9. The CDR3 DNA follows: TGTGCCAGCAGTACGCTGCGGGAGGGCCGGAATGAGCAGTTCTTC. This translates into CASSTLREGRNEQFF.

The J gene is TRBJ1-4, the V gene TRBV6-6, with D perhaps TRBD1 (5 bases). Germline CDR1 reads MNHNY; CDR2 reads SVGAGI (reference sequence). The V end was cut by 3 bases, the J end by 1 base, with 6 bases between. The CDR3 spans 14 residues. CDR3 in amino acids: CASSYQGTNEKLFF. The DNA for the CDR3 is TGTGCCAGCAGTTATCAGGGAACTAATGAAAAACTGTTTTTT.

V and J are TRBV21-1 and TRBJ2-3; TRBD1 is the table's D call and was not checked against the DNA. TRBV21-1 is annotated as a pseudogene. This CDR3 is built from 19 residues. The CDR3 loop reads CASSKSGGRGLTRTDTQYF. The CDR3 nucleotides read TGTGCCAGCAGCAAATCAGGGGGAAGGGGCCTTACCCGCACAGATACGCAGTATTTT.

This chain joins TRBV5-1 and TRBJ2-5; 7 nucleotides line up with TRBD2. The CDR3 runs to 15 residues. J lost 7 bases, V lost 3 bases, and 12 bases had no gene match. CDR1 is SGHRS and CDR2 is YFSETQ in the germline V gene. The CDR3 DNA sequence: TGCGCCAGCAGCTCGACGACCGGGACTACCGCGACCCAGTACTTC. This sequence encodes CASSSTTGTTATQYF.

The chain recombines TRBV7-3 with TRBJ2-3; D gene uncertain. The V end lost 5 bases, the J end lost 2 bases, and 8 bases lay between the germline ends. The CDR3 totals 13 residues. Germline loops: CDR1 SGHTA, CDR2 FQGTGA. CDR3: CASSLEVTDTQYF. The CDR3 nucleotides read TGTGCCAGCAGCCTAGAGGTCACAGATACGCAGTATTTT.

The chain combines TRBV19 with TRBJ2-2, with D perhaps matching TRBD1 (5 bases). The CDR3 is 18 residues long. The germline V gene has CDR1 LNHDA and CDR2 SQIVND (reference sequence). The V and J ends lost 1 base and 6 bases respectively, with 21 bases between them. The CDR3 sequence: CASSIVGWGRELPGELFF. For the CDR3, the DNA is TGTGCCAGTAGTATAGTGGGGTGGGGCAGGGAACTGCCCGGGGAGCTGTTTTTT.

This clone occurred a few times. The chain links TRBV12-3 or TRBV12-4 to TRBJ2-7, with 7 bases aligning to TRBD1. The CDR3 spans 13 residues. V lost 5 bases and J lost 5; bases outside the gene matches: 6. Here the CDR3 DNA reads TGTGCCAGCAGTCCGACAGGGTCCCACGAGCAGTACTTC. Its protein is CASSPTGSHEQYF.

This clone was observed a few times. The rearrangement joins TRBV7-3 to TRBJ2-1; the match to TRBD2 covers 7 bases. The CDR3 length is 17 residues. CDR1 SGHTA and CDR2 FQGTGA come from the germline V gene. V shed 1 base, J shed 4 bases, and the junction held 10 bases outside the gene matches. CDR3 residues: CASSLSDGAGVYNEQFF. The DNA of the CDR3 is TGTGCCAGCAGCTTAAGCGACGGCGCGGGAGTTTACAATGAGCAGTTCTTC.

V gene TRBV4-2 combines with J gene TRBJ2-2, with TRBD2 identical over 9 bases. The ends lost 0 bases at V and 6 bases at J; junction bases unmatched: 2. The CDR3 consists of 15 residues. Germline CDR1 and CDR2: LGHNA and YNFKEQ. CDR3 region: CASSQERGGAGELFF. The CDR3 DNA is TGTGCCAGCAGCCAAGAACGCGGGGGGGCCGGGGAGCTGTTTTTT.

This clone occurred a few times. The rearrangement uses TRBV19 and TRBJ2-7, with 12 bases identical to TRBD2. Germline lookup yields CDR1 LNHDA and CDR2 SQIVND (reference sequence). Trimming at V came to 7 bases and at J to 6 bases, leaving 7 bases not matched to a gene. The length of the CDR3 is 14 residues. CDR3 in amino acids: CASTKTSGSPEQYF. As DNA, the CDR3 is TGTGCCAGTACAAAGACTAGCGGGAGCCCCGAGCAGTACTTC.

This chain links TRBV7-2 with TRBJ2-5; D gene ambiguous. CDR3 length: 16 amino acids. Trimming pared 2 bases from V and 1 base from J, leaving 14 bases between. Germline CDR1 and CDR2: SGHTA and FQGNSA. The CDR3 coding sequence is TGTGCCAGCAGCTTACACGGTTACCTTACCCAAGAGACCCAGTACTTC. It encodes CASSLHGYLTQETQYF.

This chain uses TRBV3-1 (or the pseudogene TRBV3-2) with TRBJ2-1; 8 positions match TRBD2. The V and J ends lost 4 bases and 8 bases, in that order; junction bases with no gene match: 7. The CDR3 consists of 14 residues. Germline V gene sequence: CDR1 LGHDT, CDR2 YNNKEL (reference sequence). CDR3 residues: CASSPGLVQHEQFF. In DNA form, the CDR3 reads TGTGCCAGCAGCCCGGGACTAGTTCAGCATGAGCAGTTCTTC.